Listed below are T cell receptor beta chains from one sample, sequenced in a study of blood T cell repertoires in COVID-19. Sequencing used immunoSEQ multiplex PCR; TCRdb keeps in-frame clones, though not all of them. The sample holds 390,000 or so clones, about four fifths seen once. Source material: PBMCs or T cells enriched from blood (not recorded which). These receptors all stem from a woman aged 45-59 years who had recovered from COVID-19. CDR3s include the opening cysteine and the closing phenylalanine or tryptophan. D genes are given only for firm matches. A clone size is listed for some rows: how often the clone was seen (once, few, many), or a class if it is expanded.

v_gene,j_gene,abundance,d_gene,CDR3nt,CDR3aa
TRBV4-1,TRBJ2-7,-,-,TGCGCCAGCAGCCTCTACTCAACGGGAACCAGCTCCTACGAGCAGTACTTC,CASSLYSTGTSSYEQYF
TRBV7-2,TRBJ2-1,-,TRBD2,TGTGCCAGCAGCTTGGACTCGGGACTAGCGGGAGTCGGTGAGCAGTTCTTC,CASSLDSGLAGVGEQFF
TRBV4-2,TRBJ1-2,-,-,TGTGCCAGCAGCCAAGATTGGACAGTTAACTATGGCTACACCTTC,CASSQDWTVNYGYTF
TRBV30,TRBJ1-1,-,TRBD1,TGTGCCTGGAGTCAGGGGGTGGGGACTGAAGCTTTCTTT,CAWSQGVGTEAFF
TRBV12-5,TRBJ1-2,-,-,TGTGCTAGTGGTTCGGGCGCGGGTGGCTACACCTTC,CASGSGAGGYTF
TRBV11-3,TRBJ1-2,-,TRBD1,TGTGCCAGCAGCTTAGGACAGGGGGCCTCCTATGGCTACACCTTC,CASSLGQGASYGYTF
TRBV4-3,TRBJ2-7,-,-,TGCGCCAGCTCCCGGAGGAGGGAAAGCGAGCAGTACTTC,CASSRRRESEQYF
TRBV4-3,TRBJ1-1,-,-,TGCGCCAGCAGCCTCGGGAACACTGAAGCTTTCTTT,CASSLGNTEAFF
TRBV5-1,TRBJ1-1,-,TRBD1,TGCGCCAGCAGCCCCGGGACAGGGTGGAACACTGAAGCTTTCTTT,CASSPGTGWNTEAFF
TRBV19,TRBJ1-3,once,-,TGTGCCAGTAGAGGCGGGGGGAACACCATATATTTT,CASRGGGNTIYF
TRBV6-6,TRBJ1-5,once,-,TGTGCCAGCAAAGGGAGCGACAATCAGCCCCAGCATTTT,CASKGSDNQPQHF
TRBV18,TRBJ2-1,few,-,TGTGCCAGCTCATTTAACAAAAACTACAATGAGCAGTTCTTC,CASSFNKNYNEQFF
TRBV9,TRBJ1-6,-,TRBD1,TGTGCCAGCAGCTTGGGACAGGGCCTCCATGGAGCTAATTCACCCCTCCACTTT,CASSLGQGLHGANSPLHF
TRBV27,TRBJ1-1,-,-,TGTGCCAGCAGTTTATCAGGGGTCAACACTGAAGCTTTCTTT,CASSLSGVNTEAFF
TRBV2,TRBJ1-5,-,-,TGTGCCAGCAGTCCCAGGGAGGGCGTGGGGAATCAGCCCCAGCATTTT,CASSPREGVGNQPQHF
TRBV29-1,TRBJ1-1,-,-,TGCAGCGTTAGTCTTGATAGGGACTCCGGGGCTTTCTTT,CSVSLDRDSGAFF
TRBV30,TRBJ1-2,-,-,TGTGCCTGGAGTGTAATTGGCTCCAACGCTGGCTACACCTTC,CAWSVIGSNAGYTF
TRBV2,TRBJ1-2,-,-,TGTGCCAGCAGCCCGCTATCGCCTAATGGCTACACCTTC,CASSPLSPNGYTF
TRBV10-3,TRBJ2-7,-,TRBD1,TGTGCCATCAGTGAGAGGCAGGGGGCCGACGAGCAGTACTTC,CAISERQGADEQYF
TRBV4-1,TRBJ2-3,-,TRBD2,TGCGCCAGCAGCCAGGTAGCGGGAGCTAGCACAGATACGCAGTATTTT,CASSQVAGASTDTQYF
TRBV4-2,TRBJ2-3,-,TRBD2,TGTGCCAGCAGCCCGGGGGGGGGAATGAAAGGCACAGATACGCAGTATTTT,CASSPGGGMKGTDTQYF
TRBV14,TRBJ2-2,-,-,TGTGCCAGCAGCCATCTCGAGCATGGGCCCACCGGGGAGCTGTTTTTT,CASSHLEHGPTGELFF
TRBV30,TRBJ2-5,-,-,TGTGCCCACACTACCGTAGAGACCCAGTACTTC,CAHTTVETQYF
TRBV19,TRBJ1-1,-,-,TGTGCCAGTAGCGGAGCCATGAACACTGAAGCTTTCTTT,CASSGAMNTEAFF
TRBV5-1,TRBJ1-2,-,TRBD1,TGCGCCAGCAGCCTGGGACAGGGGGCTAGTACGGGTGGCTACACCTTC,CASSLGQGASTGGYTF
TRBV13,TRBJ1-1,-,-,TGTGCCAGCAGCTTTAGGTCTCCAGGGCCGAACACTGAAGCTTTCTTT,CASSFRSPGPNTEAFF
TRBV6-1,TRBJ2-7,once,-,TGTGCCAGCAGTGAATCCACTAGGACCGAGCAGTACTTC,CASSESTRTEQYF
TRBV7-3,TRBJ2-2,-,TRBD2,TGTGCCAGCAGCTTAGCGGGAGGGGCGAACACCGGGGAGCTGTTTTTT,CASSLAGGANTGELFF
TRBV6-2/TRBV6-3,TRBJ1-1,once,TRBD1,TGTGCCAGCACGTACTCCGGGACAGGGACGAGCACTGAAGCTTTCTTT,CASTYSGTGTSTEAFF
TRBV4-1,TRBJ2-2,-,-,TGCGCCAGCAGCCAATGGGACTCGGGGGGGGAGCTGTTTTTT,CASSQWDSGGELFF
TRBV2,TRBJ1-3,-,-,TGTGCCAGCAGTGTTCTGACAAATACTGGAAACACCATATATTTT,CASSVLTNTGNTIYF
TRBV27,TRBJ1-1,-,TRBD1,TGTGCCAGCAGCGACAGGGTTCGGAACACTGAAGCTTTCTTT,CASSDRVRNTEAFF
TRBV20-1,TRBJ1-1,-,TRBD1,TGCAGAGCCTCAGGGGGCACTGAAGCTTTCTTT,CRASGGTEAFF
TRBV7-2,TRBJ1-1,-,-,TGTGCCAGCAGCTCATCCAGGGGATCGCCTGAAGCTTTCTTT,CASSSSRGSPEAFF
TRBV6-2/TRBV6-3,TRBJ1-1,once,-,TGTGCCAGCAGTCACCACGGACAGAACACTGAAGCTTTCTTT,CASSHHGQNTEAFF
TRBV6-5,TRBJ1-1,once,TRBD1,TGTGCCAGCAGTTTACGACAGGGAATCACTGAAGCTTTCTTT,CASSLRQGITEAFF
TRBV5-1,TRBJ1-1,-,-,TGCGCCAGCAGCTTGGCGGACAGCATGAACACTGAAGCTTTCTTT,CASSLADSMNTEAFF
TRBV2,TRBJ2-6,-,-,TGTGCCAGCAGTGCGGAGAGGAGTACCGGACTAAGCTCTGGGGCCAACGTCCTGACTTTC,CASSAERSTGLSSGANVLTF
TRBV3-1/TRBV3-2,TRBJ1-5,-,-,TGTGCCAGCAGCCAAGCATACAGGGAGCCCCAGCATTTT,CASSQAYREPQHF
TRBV6-2/TRBV6-3,TRBJ1-1,-,-,TGTGCCAGCAGCTGGGGCATGAACACTGAAGCTTTCTTT,CASSWGMNTEAFF
TRBV5-1,TRBJ2-1,few,-,TGCGCCAGCCGCGCCCAGGGCAGGGGTTACCCCTACAATGAGCAGTTCTTC,CASRAQGRGYPYNEQFF
TRBV27,TRBJ2-1,-,TRBD2,TGTGCCAGCAGTTTATCGGGACTAGCGGGGGGGCTGGGTGAGCAGTTCTTC,CASSLSGLAGGLGEQFF
TRBV25-1,TRBJ1-1,-,-,TGTGCCAGCAGTTTCCCGGGGGTGGGACACACTGAAGCTTTCTTT,CASSFPGVGHTEAFF
TRBV7-2,TRBJ2-3,-,-,TGTGCCAGCAGCTTAAGTAGGGGACACACAGATACGCAGTATTTT,CASSLSRGHTDTQYF
TRBV4-1,TRBJ1-4,-,TRBD1,TGCGCCAGCAGCCAGGAGGGGGCCCGGGGTGAAAAACTGTTTTTT,CASSQEGARGEKLFF
TRBV7-2,TRBJ2-7,-,-,TGTGCCAGCAGCTTTCAGGGACTTTCCTACGAGCAGTACTTC,CASSFQGLSYEQYF
TRBV25-1,TRBJ1-6,-,TRBD1,TGTGCCAGCAGTGAGTCGGGGACAGGGGATCGTCGGATTTCACCCCTCCACTTT,CASSESGTGDRRISPLHF
TRBV5-1,TRBJ1-1,-,-,TGCGCCAGCAGCTTGTTCGGACAGCCAAACACTGAAGCTTTCTTT,CASSLFGQPNTEAFF
TRBV11-3,TRBJ2-7,-,-,TGTGCCAGCAGCTCCTCAGGGGCCTCCTACGAGCAGTACTTC,CASSSSGASYEQYF